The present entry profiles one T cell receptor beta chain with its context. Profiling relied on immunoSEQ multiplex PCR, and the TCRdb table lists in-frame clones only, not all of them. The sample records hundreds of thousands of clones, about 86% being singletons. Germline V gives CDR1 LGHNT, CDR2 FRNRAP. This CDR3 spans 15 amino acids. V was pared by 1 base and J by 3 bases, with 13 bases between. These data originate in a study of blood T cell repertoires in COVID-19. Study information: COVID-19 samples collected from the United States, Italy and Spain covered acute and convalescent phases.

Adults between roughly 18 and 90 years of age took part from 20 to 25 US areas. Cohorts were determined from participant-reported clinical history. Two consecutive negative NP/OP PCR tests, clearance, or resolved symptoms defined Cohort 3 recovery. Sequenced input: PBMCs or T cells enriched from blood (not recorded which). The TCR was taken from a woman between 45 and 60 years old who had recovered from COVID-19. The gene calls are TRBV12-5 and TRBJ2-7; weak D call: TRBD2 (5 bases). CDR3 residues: CASGLGRGSHYEQYF. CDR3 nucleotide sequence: TGTGCTAGTGGTTTGGGTCGTGGGAGTCACTACGAGCAGTACTTC.